One T cell receptor beta chain is described in this entry. These data originate in a study of blood T cell repertoires in COVID-19. Study-wide background: The analysed material was cDNA or gDNA that came from T cells, B-cell-depleted T cells, or PBMCs.

Cohort assignment relied on participant-reported clinical history. Sequencing used immunoSEQ multiplex PCR; TCRdb keeps in-frame clones, though not all of them. In the table there are a few hundred thousand clones, over 85% of which are singletons. Germline loops: CDR1 GTSNPN, CDR2 SVGIG (reference sequence). The length of the CDR3 is 13 residues. The V end lost 2 bases, the J end lost 5 bases, and 12 bases lay between the germline ends. Input material: PBMCs or T cells enriched from blood (not recorded which). The chain employs TRBV30 and TRBJ1-1; D is uncertain. The TCR was taken from a woman aged 30 to 39 who had recovered from COVID-19. The CDR3 region has the DNA TGTGCCTGGAGTCCAAGCCGATCGACTGAAGCTTTCTTT. The encoded protein is CAWSPSRSTEAFF.